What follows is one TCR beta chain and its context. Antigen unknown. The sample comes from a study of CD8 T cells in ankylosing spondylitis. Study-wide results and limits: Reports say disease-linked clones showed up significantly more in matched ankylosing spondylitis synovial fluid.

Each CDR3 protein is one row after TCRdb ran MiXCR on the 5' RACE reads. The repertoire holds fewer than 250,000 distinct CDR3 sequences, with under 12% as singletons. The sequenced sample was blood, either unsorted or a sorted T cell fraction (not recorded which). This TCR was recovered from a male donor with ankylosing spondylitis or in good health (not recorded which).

The CDR3 sequence is CATSDSRTGDTEAFF. CDR3 DNA: TGTGCCACCAGTGATTCTAGGACAGGGGACACTGAAGCTTTCTTT. This rearrangement joins TRBV24-1 to TRBJ1-1; TRBD1 agrees at 9 bases. Germline assignment: CDR1 KGHDR and CDR2 SFDVKD. The CDR3 spans 15 residues. J lost 3 bases, V lost 2 bases, and 3 bases had no gene match.